What follows are 16 T cell receptor beta chains derived from one specimen sequenced in a study of human CD8 memory T cell subsets. It was UMI-labeled 5' RACE by which the TCR beta libraries were made. With the 5' RACE reads reprocessed, TCRdb shows one record per CDR3 protein and no DNA. The sample totals 7,500 to 9,000 distinct CDR3 sequences. TPEX cells, early memory CD8+ T cells with exhausted-like traits, were CCR7+ PD-1+ TIGIT+. Sequenced input: CD8+ T cells from PBMCs. The receptors were gathered from a human donor in good health.

The chain employs TRBV6-4 and TRBJ2-2. The CDR3 consists of 14 residues. Germline V gene sequence: CDR1 MRHNA, CDR2 SNTAGT. CDR3 sequence: CASSNRDGTGELFF.

The chain's CDR3 is CASSQAGAGGNEQFF. The rearrangement links TRBV14 to TRBJ2-1. The CDR3 runs 15 residues. CDR1 and CDR2 from the germline V gene are SGHDN and FVKESK.

This clonotype registers medium-sized by frequency. The rearrangement joins TRBV12-3 or TRBV12-4 to TRBJ2-7; the D gene TCRdb calls, TRBD2, cannot be checked with no DNA. The CDR3 loop spans 12 amino acids. CDR3 amino acids: CATGQSPWEQYF.

The J gene is TRBJ2-7, the V gene TRBV7-2; as DNA is missing, the TRBD1 call by TCRdb cannot be tested. Germline values: CDR1 SGHTA, CDR2 FQGNSA. The CDR3 spans 20 residues. CDR3: CASSSPPAGDKAALSYEQYF.

V usage is TRBV7-3 and J usage is TRBJ2-1; TCRdb lists TRBD1, though no DNA is available to test this call. Germline-derived CDR1 and CDR2 are SGHTA and FQGTGA. The CDR3 loop spans 16 amino acids. This CDR3 reads CASSSTGDRGSHEQFF.

This clonotype registers medium-sized by frequency. The rearrangement links TRBV7-9 to TRBJ2-3; TCRdb reports TRBD2, a call that lacks DNA to check it against. CDR3 length: 16 residues. CDR1 is SEHNR and CDR2 is FQNEAQ in the germline V gene (reference sequence). This chain's CDR3 is CASSFRREESPDTQYF.

The rearrangement links TRBV2 to TRBJ2-2; TCRdb's D call, TRBD2, is unchecked because there is no DNA. This CDR3 is built from 16 residues. Germline V CDR1 and CDR2: SNHLY, FYNNEI. The CDR3 reads CASRPLAETNTGELFF.

The chain carries TRBV12-5 and TRBJ2-1; TCRdb proposes TRBD2, but this gene call is untestable without DNA. The V gene's germline CDR1 is LGHNT and CDR2 FRNRAP. The CDR3 is 21 amino acids. CDR3 in amino acids: CASGLYRTSGGPPSSYNEQFF.

The chain recombines TRBV5-1 with TRBJ2-3; TCRdb gives TRBD1 as the D gene, but with no DNA this cannot be confirmed. The CDR3 has 16 amino acids. The V gene's germline CDR1 is SGHRS and CDR2 YFSETQ. The CDR3 reads CASSLVPRGGVDTQYF.

The chain has TRBV11-2 and TRBJ2-3; the TRBD2 assignment by TCRdb is unverifiable without DNA. Germline V gene lookup returns CDR1 SGHAT and CDR2 FQNNGV. The CDR3 has 20 residues. This chain's CDR3 is CASSLEPTSTRGDPTDTQYF.

This chain joins TRBV3-1 and TRBJ2-5; TCRdb lists TRBD2, though no DNA is available to test this call. The CDR3 is 15 residues long. Germline V gene lookup returns CDR1 LGHDT and CDR2 YNNKEL (reference sequence). The CDR3 here is CASSQDEEGRETQYF.

The chain joins TRBV6-4 to TRBJ2-3; TCRdb indicates TRBD2, and absent DNA this call remains unverified. Germline-derived CDR1 and CDR2 are MRHNA and SNTAGT. This CDR3 has 16 residues. CDR3 residues: CASSKTPSPRTDTQYF.

V usage is TRBV7-8 and J usage is TRBJ2-3; TCRdb selects TRBD2, and the lack of DNA leaves this call unchecked. Looked up from germline, CDR1 is SGHVS and CDR2 is FQNEAQ. The CDR3 runs to 15 residues. The CDR3 region is CASSASSGGTDTQYF. Variable domain in full (rest from reference TRBV7-8 and TRBJ2-3): GAGVSQSPRYKVAKRGQDVALRCDPISGHVSLFWYQQALGQGPEFLTYFQNEAQLDKSGLPSDRFFAERPEGSVSTLKIQRTQQEDSAVYLCASSASSGGTDTQYFGPGTRLTVL.

This clonotype ranks as medium-sized in terms of frequency. The gene calls are TRBV3-1 and TRBJ1-2; TCRdb's D gene call, TRBD1, goes unchecked for lack of DNA. This CDR3 spans 16 amino acids. Germline V gene sequence: CDR1 LGHDT, CDR2 YNNKEL (reference sequence). CDR3 amino acids: CASSQGQGGFDGGYTF. Full variable domain (missing parts from reference TRBV3-1 and TRBJ1-2): DTAVSQTPKYLVTQMGNDKSIKCEQNLGHDTMYWYKQDSKKFLKIMFSYNNKELIINETVPNRFSPKSPDKAHLNLHINSLELGDSAVYFCASSQGQGGFDGGYTFGSGTRLTVV.

The rearrangement links TRBV7-8 to TRBJ2-4. There are 16 residues in the CDR3. The germline V gene has CDR1 SGHVS and CDR2 FQNEAQ. The CDR3 sequence: CASSLVPTSAINIQYF.

The rearrangement uses TRBV6-2 or TRBV6-3 and TRBJ2-1; TCRdb names TRBD2, which stays unverified in the absence of DNA. Germline loops: CDR1 MNHEY, CDR2 SVGEGT. The CDR3 covers 13 residues. The CDR3 protein is CASSMGGSNEQFF.